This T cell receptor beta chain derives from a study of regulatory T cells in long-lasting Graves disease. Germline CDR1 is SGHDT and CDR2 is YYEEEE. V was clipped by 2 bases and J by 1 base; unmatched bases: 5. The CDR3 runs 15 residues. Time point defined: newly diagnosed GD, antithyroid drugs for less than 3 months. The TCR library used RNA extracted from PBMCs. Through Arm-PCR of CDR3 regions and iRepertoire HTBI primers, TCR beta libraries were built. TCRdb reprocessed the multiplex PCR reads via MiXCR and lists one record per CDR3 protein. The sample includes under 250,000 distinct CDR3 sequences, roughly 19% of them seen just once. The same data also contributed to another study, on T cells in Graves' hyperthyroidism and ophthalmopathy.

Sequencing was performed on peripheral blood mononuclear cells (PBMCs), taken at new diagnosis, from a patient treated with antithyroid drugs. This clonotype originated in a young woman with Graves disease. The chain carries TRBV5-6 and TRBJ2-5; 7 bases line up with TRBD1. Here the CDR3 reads CASSLPTGFQETQYF. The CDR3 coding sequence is TGTGCCAGCAGCTTACCGACAGGGTTCCAAGAGACCCAGTACTTC.